The 32 T cell receptor beta chains in this list originate from one sample, sequenced in a study of a mutant IDH1 vaccine in newly diagnosed glioma. As for time point: week 35, safety follow-up. Every vaccine dose comprised 300 ug of mutant IDH1 20-mer peptide plus topical imiquimod. No antigens are known for them. Libraries were prepared by immunoSEQ multiplex PCR; TCRdb keeps only in-frame clonotypes and omits some of them. The sample has some 63,000 clones, 74% seen once; the top ten hold over 4%. The source was PBMCs, collected from a glioma patient whose treatment included an IDH1 peptide vaccine. The receptors come from a man aged 50 to 59 with glioma.

This clone was seen more than once but under ten times. V gene TRBV6-1 combines with J gene TRBJ2-7; D is possibly TRBD1 or TRBD2 (6 bases each). This CDR3 contains 14 residues. Germline values: CDR1 MNHNS, CDR2 SASEGT. V lost 2 bases and J 4 bases, leaving 12 bases between the germline ends. Here the CDR3 reads CASSEQGGRYEQYF. The CDR3, as DNA: TGTGCCAGCAGTGAACAAGGGGGGCGTTACGAGCAGTACTTC.

The chain employs TRBV6-5 and TRBJ2-1; 8 positions agree with TRBD2. Germline V CDR1 and CDR2: MNHEY, SVGAGI. This CDR3 contains 14 residues. Trimming at V came to 7 bases and at J to 5 bases, leaving 7 bases not matched to a gene. This CDR3 is CASKGLGENNEQFF. The DNA for the CDR3 is TGTGCCAGCAAGGGACTAGGGGAGAACAATGAGCAGTTCTTC.

The genes are TRBV6-1 and TRBJ1-1; D is perhaps TRBD1 (6 bases). The CDR3 extends over 14 amino acids. Per the germline V gene, CDR1 is MNHNS and CDR2 is SASEGT. V was shortened by 4 bases and J by 6 bases, with 15 bases between the two germline ends. The CDR3 is CASSATGTLAEAFF. The CDR3 DNA reads TGTGCCAGCAGTGCAACCGGGACATTGGCTGAAGCTTTCTTT.

This chain uses TRBV5-6 with TRBJ2-1; possibly TRBD2 for D (6 bases). The CDR3 consists of 14 residues. The germline V gene has CDR1 SGHDT and CDR2 YYEEEE. With 4 bases removed from V and 6 bases from J, the gap between germline ends came to 14 bases. CDR3 residues: CASSRIFGGNEQFF. The CDR3 region has the DNA TGTGCCAGCAGCCGAATTTTCGGGGGCAATGAGCAGTTCTTC.

This clone is a singleton in its sample. The gene calls are TRBV27 and TRBJ2-1; 13 nucleotides line up with TRBD2. Trimming removed 4 bases from V and 5 bases from J; junction bases left unmatched: 5. The CDR3 is 16 residues long. The germline V gene has CDR1 MNHEY and CDR2 SMNVEV (reference sequence). The CDR3 DNA reads TGTGCCAGCAGTTCTGGACTAGCGGGGGTGGACAATGAGCAGTTCTTC. Residues: CASSSGLAGVDNEQFF.

The chain uses TRBV9 and TRBJ1-2, with a possible D match to TRBD1 (5 bases). The CDR3 length is 13 residues. CDR1 is SGDLS, CDR2 YYNGEE, per germline. Trimming pared 3 bases from V and 8 bases from J, leaving 14 bases between. The CDR3 nucleotides are TGTGCCAGCAGCGCCGACCAGGGATGGGGCTACACCTTC. Encoded protein: CASSADQGWGYTF.

CDR3 coding DNA: TGCAGCGTTGAGGGGGGAGAGTCCTACAATGAGCAGTTCTTC. Its protein is CSVEGGESYNEQFF. This rearrangement joins TRBV29-1 to TRBJ2-1, with D maybe TRBD2 (6 bases). Trimming stripped 3 bases from V and 1 base from J, with 10 bases between. The germline V gene encodes CDR1 SQVTM and CDR2 ANQGSEA. The CDR3 totals 14 residues.

This chain links TRBV5-5 with TRBJ2-7; TRBD1 or TRBD2 may be the D gene (5 bases each). Trimming stripped 4 bases from V and 1 base from J, with 12 bases between. The CDR3 extends over 14 amino acids. CDR1 is SGHKS, CDR2 YYEKEE, per germline (reference sequence). This chain's CDR3 is CASSGRQRSYEQYF. CDR3 coding DNA: TGTGCCAGCAGCGGACGACAGCGGTCCTACGAGCAGTACTTC.

J is TRBJ2-7 and V is TRBV27; tentatively, D is TRBD1 (5 bases). Trimming stripped 0 bases from V and 3 bases from J, with 12 bases between. CDR3 length equals 15 residues. In germline, CDR1 is MNHEY, CDR2 SMNVEV (reference sequence). CDR3 in amino acids: CASSLSGLGDYEQYF. CDR3 coding DNA: TGTGCCAGCAGTTTATCGGGCCTAGGGGACTACGAGCAGTACTTC.

This chain connects TRBV2 to TRBJ2-5; TRBD1 aligns across 9 bases. Germline trimming cut 7 bases from V and 5 bases from J; bases unmatched to any gene: 5. The germline V gene encodes CDR1 SNHLY and CDR2 FYNNEI. The CDR3 covers 13 residues. DNA for the CDR3: TGTGCCAGCATTCTGACAGGGGGTGAGACCCAGTACTTC. This gives the protein CASILTGGETQYF.

This chain connects TRBV30 to TRBJ1-1, with a weak D call TRBD1 (5 bases). V lost 0 bases, J lost 10 bases, and 15 bases lay in between. Germline CDR1 and CDR2: GTSNPN and SVGIG (reference sequence). CDR3 size: 13 residues. This chain's CDR3 is CAWSVSGRTGAFF. The CDR3 nucleotides are TGTGCCTGGAGTGTATCAGGGAGGACGGGAGCTTTCTTT. The full variable domain, rest sourced from reference TRBV30 and TRBJ1-1, is SQTIHQWPATLVQPVGSPLSLECTVEGTSNPNLYWYRQAAGRGLQLLFYSVGIGQISSEVPQNLSASRPQDRQFILSSKKLLLSDSGFYLCAWSVSGRTGAFFGQGTRLTVV.

In its sample, this clone was seen a few times. The genes are TRBV5-4 and TRBJ1-4; 9 positions match TRBD1. The V segment lost 2 bases and the J segment 8 bases; nucleotides outside the gene matches: 4. CDR3 length: 14 residues. Per germline, CDR1 SGHNT and CDR2 YYREEE (reference sequence). The CDR3 loop is CASSLQGAGEKLFF. CDR3 nucleotides: TGTGCCAGCAGCTTACAGGGGGCAGGGGAAAAACTGTTTTTT.

This chain joins TRBV5-4 and TRBJ2-7; D perhaps matches TRBD1 (5 bases). Trimming shortened V by 0 bases and J by 0 bases, and 10 bases separated the two germline ends. The CDR3 sequence is 15 residues long. Germline V CDR1 and CDR2: SGHNT, YYREEE (reference sequence). The CDR3 DNA is TGTGCCAGCAGCTTGGGGGGCGAGCGCTCCTACGAGCAGTACTTC. This encodes CASSLGGERSYEQYF.

The CDR3 here is CASSPTGTGAETQYF. The CDR3 nucleotides read TGTGCCAGCAGCCCCACCGGGACAGGGGCAGAGACCCAGTACTTC. The chain joins TRBV7-9 to TRBJ2-5; 10 positions match TRBD1. Trimming removed 5 bases from V and 4 bases from J; junction bases left unmatched: 7. Germline CDR1 SEHNR, CDR2 FQNEAQ (reference sequence). This CDR3 comprises 15 residues.

The chain combines TRBV30 with TRBJ2-5, with TRBD2 identical over 8 bases. CDR3 length: 12 amino acids. V lost 3 bases, J lost 5 bases, and 2 bases stayed unmatched. Germline lookup yields CDR1 GTSNPN and CDR2 SVGIG (reference sequence). This CDR3 is CAWRAGEETQYF. For the CDR3, the DNA is TGTGCCTGGAGAGCGGGGGAGGAGACCCAGTACTTC.

The rearrangement joins TRBV29-1 to TRBJ2-7; TRBD2 is a possible D gene (6 bases). The V end was cut by 1 base, the J end by 1 base, with 14 bases between. The germline CDR1 and CDR2 sequences are SQVTM and ANQGSEA. This CDR3 spans 15 amino acids. The CDR3 DNA reads as TGCAGCGTTGAAGCGGAGGAGGGTTGGTCCTACGAGCAGTACTTC. Its translation is CSVEAEEGWSYEQYF.

This chain connects TRBV27 to TRBJ1-4; D remains ambiguous. The germline gives CDR1 MNHEY, CDR2 SMNVEV (reference sequence). This CDR3 contains 15 residues. V was pared by 4 bases and J by 0 bases, with 9 bases between. The CDR3 loop reads CASSSDLATNEKLFF. CDR3 DNA: TGTGCCAGCAGTTCGGACCTTGCAACTAATGAAAAACTGTTTTTT.

This chain links TRBV19 with TRBJ2-7; D gene unclear. Trimming pared 5 bases from V and 0 bases from J, leaving 14 bases between. This CDR3 contains 15 residues. Germline V gives CDR1 LNHDA, CDR2 SQIVND (reference sequence). Here the CDR3 DNA reads TGTGCCAGTAGTGCCGGCCATAGGAGCTCCTACGAGCAGTACTTC. This sequence encodes CASSAGHRSSYEQYF. Full variable domain (remainder filled in from reference TRBV19 and TRBJ2-7): DGGITQSPKYLFRKEGQNVTLSCEQNLNHDAMYWYRQDPGQGLRLIYYSQIVNDFQKGDIAEGYSVSREKKESFPLTVTSAQKNPTAFYLCASSAGHRSSYEQYFGPGTRLTVT.

The sample holds a few counts of this clone. This sequence joins TRBV25-1 and TRBJ1-2; 9 nucleotides align to TRBD1. From germline, CDR1 is MGHDK and CDR2 SYGVNS. V was clipped by 2 bases and J by 7 bases; unmatched bases: 5. CDR3 size: 14 residues. The CDR3 loop is CASSEGTGMAGYTF. The CDR3 nucleotides read TGTGCCAGCAGTGAAGGGACAGGGATGGCTGGCTACACCTTC.

This clone occurred a few times. The V and J genes are TRBV19 and TRBJ1-5; D unresolved. Trimming removed 2 bases at V and 4 bases at J, with 6 bases between. There are 13 residues in the CDR3. CDR1 is LNHDA, CDR2 SQIVND, per germline (reference sequence). In DNA, the CDR3 is TGTGCCAGTAGTATAAAATCTAATCAGCCCCAGCATTTT. Protein sequence: CASSIKSNQPQHF.

This chain uses TRBV9 with TRBJ1-3; no definite D call. CDR1 SGDLS and CDR2 YYNGEE come from the germline V gene. The CDR3 has 15 residues. Trimming removed 4 bases from V and 0 bases from J, with 11 bases in between. CDR3 protein: CASSTGPSSGNTIYF. The CDR3 region has the DNA TGTGCCAGCAGCACCGGACCGTCCTCTGGAAACACCATATATTTT.

Only one count was recorded for this clone. The rearrangement joins TRBV10-3 to TRBJ1-1; 7 bases fit TRBD1. The CDR3 length is 13 residues. Trimming took 0 bases from V and 7 from J; bases not matched to a gene: 2. Germline lookup yields CDR1 ENHRY and CDR2 SYGVKD. This chain's CDR3 is CAISESNRGEAFF. The CDR3 bases are TGTGCCATCAGTGAGTCGAACAGGGGTGAAGCTTTCTTT.

This clone was counted a single time. V is TRBV29-1 and J is TRBJ2-7; TRBD1 matches 8 bases. The CDR3 extends over 14 amino acids. The germline V gene encodes CDR1 SQVTM and CDR2 ANQGSEA. The V and J ends lost 5 bases and 0 bases, in that order; junction bases with no gene match: 6. The CDR3 here is CSVWTGIPSYEQYF. The CDR3 coding sequence is TGCAGCGTTTGGACAGGGATTCCCTCCTACGAGCAGTACTTC.

The chain couples TRBV19 to TRBJ2-4; TRBD2 is a possible D gene (5 bases). Germline loops: CDR1 LNHDA, CDR2 SQIVND (reference sequence). V was pared by 1 base and J by 7 bases, with 17 bases between. There are 16 residues in the CDR3. The CDR3 is CASSIVSQSSGNIQYF. CDR3 in DNA: TGTGCCAGTAGTATAGTATCCCAGTCTTCGGGGAACATTCAGTACTTC.

This clone has only a few counts. The gene calls are TRBV5-5 and TRBJ1-3; D is unresolved. Germline V gene sequence: CDR1 SGHKS, CDR2 YYEKEE (reference sequence). The length of the CDR3 is 12 residues. Between the trimmed V and J ends, which lost 0 bases and 7 bases, there was a span of 5 bases. The CDR3 DNA follows: TGTGCCAGCAGCTTGGCGGGGAACACCATATATTTT. This translates into CASSLAGNTIYF.

There are a few counts of this clone. CDR3 DNA: TGTGCCAGTGGCCTGAACACTGAAGCTTTCTTT. The encoded protein is CASGLNTEAFF. This chain links TRBV19 with TRBJ1-1; D remains ambiguous. Germline CDR1 reads LNHDA; CDR2 reads SQIVND (reference sequence). The CDR3 is made up of 11 amino acids. Between the trimmed V and J ends, which lost 8 bases and 0 bases, there was a span of 4 bases.

Of note for this clone: Just one base apart from a much larger clone, this may be a read error. This sequence joins TRBV7-2 and TRBJ1-3; no reliable D call. Trimming left V 6 bases short and J 2 bases short, with 8 bases between. The germline gives CDR1 SGHTA, CDR2 FQGNSA. This CDR3 region has 13 residues. Here the CDR3 reads CASRFGTGNTIYF. The CDR3 DNA follows: TGTGCCAGCAGGTTCGGGACTGGAAACACCATATATTTT.

This chain uses TRBV9 with TRBJ1-1; D ambiguous. The CDR3 loop spans 13 amino acids. Germline CDR1 reads SGDLS; CDR2 reads YYNGEE. The V gene lost 0 bases and the J gene lost 1 base, with 4 bases spanning the gap. The CDR3 DNA sequence: TGTGCCAGCAGCGTAGCTCCGAACACTGAAGCTTTCTTT. As protein: CASSVAPNTEAFF.

The V call is TRBV29-1, the J call TRBJ1-5; 8 nucleotides agree with TRBD1. CDR1 and CDR2 from the germline V gene are SQVTM and ANQGSEA. The V and J ends lost 6 bases and 4 bases, in that order; junction bases with no gene match: 8. This CDR3 is built from 14 residues. CDR3 loop: CSVVDRGQNQPQHF. The DNA of the CDR3 is TGCAGCGTGGTAGACAGGGGCCAGAATCAGCCCCAGCATTTT.

The chain links TRBV28 to TRBJ1-1, with TRBD1 as a possible D gene (5 bases). The CDR3 consists of 14 residues. Germline V gene data show CDR1 as MDHEN and CDR2 as SYDVKM. V was trimmed by 3 bases and J by 4 bases, leaving 12 bases between them. CDR3 in amino acids: CASSLIGERTEAFF. The CDR3, as DNA: TGTGCCAGCAGTTTGATAGGGGAGCGCACTGAAGCTTTCTTT.

V usage is TRBV30 and J usage is TRBJ1-2; no definite D call. The CDR3 runs 13 residues. Germline V CDR1 and CDR2: GTSNPN, SVGIG (reference sequence). The germline V and J ends were trimmed by 0 bases and 4 bases, with 9 bases remaining between them. In nucleotides, the CDR3 is TGTGCCTGGAGTGTAGGCCTTCTCTATGGCTACACCTTC. It yields the protein CAWSVGLLYGYTF.

The rearrangement uses TRBV6-5 and TRBJ1-1, with no clear D. The CDR3 length is 13 residues. Germline CDR1 MNHEY, CDR2 SVGAGI. Trimming removed 6 bases from V and 6 bases from J, with 14 bases in between. The DNA for the CDR3 is TGTGCCAGCAGGGACGCGGCGGGCCCTGAAGCTTTCTTT. Protein product: CASRDAAGPEAFF.